The 30 T cell receptor beta chains listed next were all sequenced from one sample in a study of blood T cell repertoires in COVID-19 (dated by TCRdb to 2020 to 2022). Receptor libraries were prepared by the immunoSEQ multiplex PCR assay. Drawn from immuneACCESS, this table holds only the in-frame rearrangements with V and J called that TCRdb kept. Clones are partly lost; checked studies trace under half to an unresolved V gene and leave the rest unexplained. For this sample the table gives some 380,000 clones, of which roughly 88% were detected only once. Together, the top ten hold roughly 2% of the sample. Material for sequencing was PBMCs or T cells enriched from blood (not recorded which). These receptors were collected from a woman aged 40 to 49 with acute COVID-19.

V usage is TRBV5-1 and J usage is TRBJ2-2, with D tentatively TRBD2 (5 bases). Germline V CDR1 and CDR2: SGHRS, YFSETQ. The CDR3 length is 16 residues. Trimming removed 0 bases from V and 0 bases from J, with 9 bases in between. CDR3 coding DNA: TGCGCCAGCAGCTTGGGTCCGAGGGCGAACACCGGGGAGCTGTTTTTT. Protein: CASSLGPRANTGELFF. Variable domain in full (rest from reference TRBV5-1 and TRBJ2-2): KAGVTQTPRYLIKTRGQQVTLSCSPISGHRSVSWYQQTPGQGLQFLFEYFSETQRNKGNFPGRFSGRQFSNSRSEMNVSTLELGDSALYLCASSLGPRANTGELFFGEGSRLTVL.

The chain carries TRBV11-2 and TRBJ2-2, with a weak D call TRBD1 (6 bases). CDR3 length equals 12 residues. Per germline, CDR1 SGHAT and CDR2 FQNNGV. The CDR3 DNA sequence: TGTGCGAACAGGGTGGGAACCGGGGAGCTGTTTTTT. As protein: CANRVGTGELFF. Filled out from reference TRBV11-2 and TRBJ2-2, the complete variable domain reads EAGVAQSPRYKIIEKRQSVAFWCNPISGHATLYWYQQILGQGPKLLIQFQNNGVVDDSQLPKDRFSAERLKGVDSTLKIQPAKLEDSAVYLCANRVGTGELFFGEGSRLTVL.

The chain has TRBV5-1 and TRBJ1-5, with TRBD1 matching 10 bases. The junction had 7 bases not matched to a gene; V was cut back by 0 bases and J by 4 bases. The V gene's germline CDR1 is SGHRS and CDR2 YFSETQ. The CDR3 contains 17 residues. The CDR3 bases are TGCGCCAGCAGCTTGGAGCCCGACAGGGGGCCTAATCAGCCCCAGCATTTT. Translated, it gives CASSLEPDRGPNQPQHF.

The chain uses TRBV18 and TRBJ2-1; TRBD2 matches 12 bases. Trimming took 6 bases from V and 7 from J; bases not matched to a gene: 4. CDR1 is KGHSH and CDR2 is LQKENI in the germline V gene. The length of the CDR3 is 14 residues. The CDR3 loop is CASSPSGGGNEQFF. The CDR3 DNA is TGTGCCAGCTCCCCTAGCGGGGGGGGGAATGAGCAGTTCTTC.

This chain uses TRBV18 with TRBJ2-7; TRBD2 agrees at 12 bases. Germline loops: CDR1 KGHSH, CDR2 LQKENI. The CDR3 is 18 residues long. The V and J ends lost 3 bases and 2 bases, in that order; junction bases with no gene match: 11. The CDR3 region has the DNA TGTGCCAGCTCACCGGGACTAGCGGGTCAACTCGTAACCTACGAGCAGTACTTC. This translates into CASSPGLAGQLVTYEQYF.

The chain combines TRBV9 with TRBJ2-1, with 7 nucleotides matching TRBD1. CDR3 length: 15 residues. J lost 10 bases, V lost 3 bases, and 13 bases had no gene match. The V gene's germline CDR1 is SGDLS and CDR2 YYNGEE. CDR3 DNA sequence: TGTGCCAGCAGCGGGCCCCGGGACAGCATAGTCGAGCAGTTCTTC. Translation gives CASSGPRDSIVEQFF.

This clone turned up a few times. The chain joins TRBV5-1 to TRBJ1-2; 7 bases map to TRBD1. CDR1 and CDR2 from the germline V gene are SGHRS and YFSETQ. The junction had 12 bases not matched to a gene; V was cut back by 2 bases and J by 8 bases. This CDR3 comprises 15 residues. CDR3 sequence reads: CASSFQYRTGGGYTF. DNA of the CDR3: TGCGCCAGCAGCTTCCAATACAGGACAGGCGGGGGCTACACCTTC.

In this sample, this clone turned up once. This rearrangement joins TRBV30 to TRBJ2-1; 10 bases agree with TRBD2. Germline CDR1 reads GTSNPN; CDR2 reads SVGIG (reference sequence). Losses at the gene ends were 0 bases for V and 5 bases for J; bases not matched to a gene: 4. The CDR3 totals 15 residues. CDR3 nucleotide sequence: TGTGCCTGGAGTGTAAGCGGGGGGGGGAACAATGAGCAGTTCTTC. This sequence encodes CAWSVSGGGNNEQFF.

The V gene is TRBV4-2, the J gene TRBJ2-2, with 10 bases aligning to TRBD1. With 2 bases clipped from V and 4 bases from J, the junction kept 4 bases outside the gene matches. The CDR3 length is 16 residues. Per germline, CDR1 LGHNA and CDR2 YNFKEQ. CDR3 region: CASSQRQGAGTGELFF. CDR3 coding DNA: TGTGCCAGCAGCCAAAGACAGGGGGCGGGCACCGGGGAGCTGTTTTTT.

This clone has just a few counts. J is TRBJ1-5 and V is TRBV2, with 7 bases lining up with TRBD1. CDR1 is SNHLY, CDR2 FYNNEI, per germline. The V segment lost 8 bases and the J segment 5 bases; nucleotides outside the gene matches: 12. The CDR3 loop spans 15 amino acids. CDR3 region: CASAPNDRADQPQHF. CDR3 nucleotides: TGTGCCAGCGCGCCAAATGACAGGGCAGATCAGCCCCAGCATTTT.

The rearrangement links TRBV25-1 to TRBJ1-1, with TRBD1 matching 8 bases. CDR3 length equals 11 residues. Germline loops: CDR1 MGHDK, CDR2 SYGVNS. With 8 bases clipped from V and 14 bases from J, the junction kept 10 bases outside the gene matches. In DNA, the CDR3 is TGTGCCAGCCCCCCGGGACAGGAATCGTTCTTT. The encoded protein is CASPPGQESFF.

The chain couples TRBV5-3 to TRBJ1-5; 8 positions agree with TRBD1. TRBV5-3 is marked as an open reading frame, function uncertain. CDR3 length equals 16 residues. The ends lost 6 bases at V and 0 bases at J; junction bases unmatched: 8. The CDR3 region is CARTGDRGDSNQPQHF. The DNA of the CDR3 is TGTGCCAGAACAGGAGACAGGGGAGATAGCAATCAGCCCCAGCATTTT.

The chain has TRBV5-1 and TRBJ2-7; 9 positions match TRBD1. The CDR3 length is 14 residues. J gave up 5 bases and V 6 bases, and 9 bases lay outside the gene matches. Germline V lookup: CDR1 SGHRS, CDR2 YFSETQ. The CDR3 sequence is CASKDGTGRHEQYF. The CDR3 DNA follows: TGCGCCAGCAAAGACGGGACAGGGCGGCACGAGCAGTACTTC.

This clone was observed a single time. This sequence joins TRBV6-6 and TRBJ1-5, with D possibly matching TRBD1 (5 bases). This CDR3 contains 14 residues. The germline V gene encodes CDR1 MNHNY and CDR2 SVGAGI (reference sequence). Trimming took 7 bases from V and 6 from J, leaving 16 bases between them. This chain's CDR3 is CASIDEGVSQPQHF. The CDR3 nucleotides read TGTGCCAGCATCGACGAAGGGGTCAGTCAGCCCCAGCATTTT.

The V and J genes are TRBV19 and TRBJ1-1; D ambiguous. Trimming stripped 7 bases from V and 1 base from J, with 13 bases between. Looked up from germline, CDR1 is LNHDA and CDR2 is SQIVND (reference sequence). This CDR3 spans 14 amino acids. CDR3 loop: CASIRNRENTEAFF. In DNA form, the CDR3 reads TGTGCCAGTATCCGCAACCGGGAGAACACTGAAGCTTTCTTT.

The V gene is TRBV5-8, the J gene TRBJ1-6; unclear D gene. The CDR3 has 13 residues. The V end was cut by 2 bases, the J end by 6 bases, with 6 bases between. The germline V gene encodes CDR1 SGHTS and CDR2 YDEGEE. In DNA, the CDR3 is TGTGCCAGCAGCTTTAGATCTAATTCACCCCTCCACTTT. Residues: CASSFRSNSPLHF.

CDR3 sequence (DNA): TGTGCCAGCAGCGTACACCGGGGGGGTCCCTATGGCTACACCTTC. Translated, it gives CASSVHRGGPYGYTF. The chain couples TRBV9 to TRBJ1-2, with D tentatively TRBD1 (5 bases). Germline V gives CDR1 SGDLS, CDR2 YYNGEE. V was shortened by 1 base and J by 4 bases, with 14 bases between the two germline ends. The CDR3 length is 15 residues.

This chain uses TRBV30 with TRBJ1-1; tentative D call: TRBD1 (6 bases). Germline lookup yields CDR1 GTSNPN and CDR2 SVGIG (reference sequence). CDR3 length: 12 amino acids. CDR3 in amino acids: CAHDRSFTEAFF. CDR3 in DNA: TGTGCACACGACAGGTCATTCACTGAAGCTTTCTTT.

The V gene is TRBV29-1, the J gene TRBJ2-7; 7 bases map to TRBD1. After removal of 6 bases from V and 6 bases from J, the junction contained 5 bases not matched to a gene. Germline V gene data show CDR1 as SQVTM and CDR2 as ANQGSEA. This CDR3 comprises 11 residues. The CDR3 DNA sequence: TGCAGCGTATCGACAGGGCCCGAGCAGTACTTC. This gives the protein CSVSTGPEQYF.

This rearrangement joins TRBV29-1 to TRBJ1-2, with a tentative D call TRBD1 (5 bases). V was trimmed by 3 bases and J by 3 bases, leaving 14 bases between them. Germline values: CDR1 SQVTM, CDR2 ANQGSEA. This CDR3 has 14 residues. The CDR3, as DNA: TGCAGCGTTGACTCCTCGGGGGGGTACTATGGCTACACCTTC. It translates to CSVDSSGGYYGYTF. Variable domain in full (rest from reference TRBV29-1 and TRBJ1-2): SAVISQKPSRDICQRGTSLTIQCQVDSQVTMMFWYRQQPGQSLTLIATANQGSEATYESGFVIDKFPISRPNLTFSTLTVSNMSPEDSSIYLCSVDSSGGYYGYTFGSGTRLTVV.

This clone was seen a single time. The chain uses TRBV5-1 and TRBJ2-7; 9 bases agree with TRBD1. This CDR3 has 16 residues. Germline lookup yields CDR1 SGHRS and CDR2 YFSETQ. V gave up 6 bases and J gave up 0 bases; unmatched junction bases: 10. CDR3 sequence (DNA): TGCGCCAGCACCCTTGGTGGGACAGGGAGCTCCTACGAGCAGTACTTC. Its protein product is CASTLGGTGSSYEQYF.

The CDR3 DNA is TGTGCCAGCAGCTCTACGACAGGCACTGAAGCTTTCTTT. Protein: CASSSTTGTEAFF. The rearrangement uses TRBV11-3 and TRBJ1-1, with D possibly being TRBD1 (6 bases). V was shortened by 4 bases and J by 4 bases, with 10 bases between the two germline ends. Germline loops: CDR1 SGHNT, CDR2 YENEEA. CDR3 length equals 13 residues. The whole variable domain, remainder taken from reference TRBV11-3 and TRBJ1-1, is EAGVVQSPRYKIIEKKQPVAFWCNPISGHNTLYWYLQNLGQGPELLIRYENEEAVDDSQLPKDRFSAERLKGVDSTLKIQPAELGDSAVYLCASSSTTGTEAFFGQGTRLTVV.

The table lists this clone with a few counts. The chain links TRBV7-9 to TRBJ2-7; possible D gene TRBD1, 5 bases. Germline V gene lookup returns CDR1 SEHNR and CDR2 FQNEAQ (reference sequence). The ends were cut back, 5 bases at V and 3 bases at J, with 11 bases in the middle. This CDR3 region has 13 residues. The CDR3 DNA follows: TGTGCCAGCAGCCCCGACAGTTACTACGAGCAGTACTTC. Translation: CASSPDSYYEQYF. Drawing the rest from reference TRBV7-9 and TRBJ2-7, the complete variable domain is DTGVSQNPRHKITKRGQNVTFRCDPISEHNRLYWYRQTLGQGPEFLTYFQNEAQLEKSRLLSDRFSAERPKGSFSTLEIQRTEQGDSAMYLCASSPDSYYEQYFGPGTRLTVT.

V usage is TRBV5-4 and J usage is TRBJ1-2, with 9 nucleotides matching TRBD1. The CDR3 is made up of 12 amino acids. Germline V gene sequence: CDR1 SGHNT, CDR2 YYREEE (reference sequence). Germline trimming cut 4 bases from V and 8 bases from J; bases unmatched to any gene: 3. In DNA, the CDR3 is TGTGCCAGCAGCCTGGACAGGGGCGGCTACACCTTC. This translates into CASSLDRGGYTF.

The chain carries TRBV5-4 and TRBJ2-3; possible D gene TRBD1, 6 bases. There are 12 residues in the CDR3. Trimming cost V 4 bases and J 7 bases, with 10 bases left between them. Per the germline V gene, CDR1 is SGHNT and CDR2 is YYREEE (reference sequence). The CDR3 loop is CASSQDSHTQYF. The CDR3 nucleotides read TGTGCCAGCAGCCAGGACAGCCATACGCAGTATTTT.

The chain combines TRBV2 with TRBJ1-2; the D gene is possibly TRBD1 (5 bases). Trimming took 4 bases from V and 7 from J, leaving 10 bases between them. CDR3 length: 12 amino acids. Germline V lookup: CDR1 SNHLY, CDR2 FYNNEI. The CDR3 region is CASSGDRTGYTF. CDR3 nucleotides: TGTGCCAGCAGTGGAGACAGAACTGGCTACACCTTC.

V gene TRBV19 combines with J gene TRBJ2-5; 12 bases are a match to TRBD2. Germline V gives CDR1 LNHDA, CDR2 SQIVND (reference sequence). With 2 bases clipped from V and 2 bases from J, the junction kept 6 bases outside the gene matches. This CDR3 region has 17 residues. The CDR3 DNA is TGTGCCAGTAGTATATTTTCCGGACTAGCGGGGCAAGAGACCCAGTACTTC. Protein: CASSIFSGLAGQETQYF.

Worth noting for this clone: The identical CDR3 is also encoded by other nucleotide sequences in the sample. The chain uses TRBV5-1 and TRBJ1-1; D is perhaps TRBD1 (5 bases). CDR1 is SGHRS and CDR2 is YFSETQ in the germline V gene. The CDR3 extends over 13 amino acids. Between the trimmed V and J ends, which lost 1 base and 2 bases, there was a span of 6 bases. Here the CDR3 reads CASSLQGNTEAFF. CDR3 sequence (DNA): TGCGCCAGCAGCTTGCAGGGTAACACTGAAGCTTTCTTT.

The chain uses TRBV7-9 and TRBJ1-4, with a tentative D call TRBD1 (5 bases). This CDR3 region has 14 residues. V shed 5 bases and J shed 3 bases, with 10 bases lying between them. Germline CDR1 is SEHNR and CDR2 is FQNEAQ (reference sequence). CDR3 in amino acids: CASSRDSSNEKLFF. Written as DNA, the CDR3 is TGTGCCAGCAGCCGAGACAGCTCTAATGAAAAACTGTTTTTT.

The J gene is TRBJ2-3, the V gene TRBV11-3, with 11 bases fitting TRBD2. Trimming took 6 bases from V and 5 from J; bases not matched to a gene: 7. There are 15 residues in the CDR3. CDR1 and CDR2 (germline): SGHNT, YENEEA. The CDR3 region is CASSSTSGDEDTQYF. In DNA form, the CDR3 reads TGTGCCAGCAGTTCGACTAGCGGGGACGAAGATACGCAGTATTTT.